The clone carrying this T cell receptor (beta chain) is a singleton in its sample. V dropped 1 base and J dropped 5 bases, with 18 bases sitting between them. This CDR3 has 17 residues. Germline V CDR1 and CDR2: LGHDT, YNNKEL (reference sequence). These data come from a study of blood T cell repertoires in COVID-19. Study summary: The United States, Italy and Spain supplied acute and convalescent COVID-19 samples. From T cells, B-cell-depleted T cells, or PBMCs came the material, which was cDNA or gDNA.

Per the original methods: Reference gene primer amplification yielded estimated nucleated cell counts. Produced via immunoSEQ multiplex PCR; TCRdb's table is partial and in-frame only. D and trimming come from the DNA, and the V and J calls and clone size come from that table. The table shows more than 70,000 clones, with about 88% occurring only once. Sequenced input: peripheral blood. The TCR sequence derives from a human donor in a cohort sampled during active COVID-19. This rearrangement joins TRBV3-1 (or the pseudogene TRBV3-2) to TRBJ2-1; D possibly corresponds to TRBD2 (5 bases). The DNA of the CDR3 is TGTGCCAGCAGCCAAGGCGGCGGCCTTAGGCGGGACAATGAGCAGTTCTTC. It translates to CASSQGGGLRRDNEQFF.